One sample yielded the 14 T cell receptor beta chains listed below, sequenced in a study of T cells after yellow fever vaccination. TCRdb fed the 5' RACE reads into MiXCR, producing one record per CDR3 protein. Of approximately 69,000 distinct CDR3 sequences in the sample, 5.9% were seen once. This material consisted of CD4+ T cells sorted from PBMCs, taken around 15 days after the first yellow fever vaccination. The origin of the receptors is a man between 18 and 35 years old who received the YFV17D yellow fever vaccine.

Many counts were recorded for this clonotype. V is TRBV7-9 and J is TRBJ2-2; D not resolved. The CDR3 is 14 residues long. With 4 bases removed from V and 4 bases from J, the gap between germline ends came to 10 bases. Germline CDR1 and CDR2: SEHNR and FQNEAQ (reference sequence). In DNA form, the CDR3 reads TGTGCCAGCAGCTCGAGACCGGGCACCGGGGAGCTGTTTTTT. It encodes CASSSRPGTGELFF.

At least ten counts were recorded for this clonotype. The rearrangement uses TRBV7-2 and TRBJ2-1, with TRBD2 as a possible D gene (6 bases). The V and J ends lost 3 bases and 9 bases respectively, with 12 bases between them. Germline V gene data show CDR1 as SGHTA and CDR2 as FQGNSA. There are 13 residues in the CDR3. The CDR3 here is CASSLPPAGEQFF. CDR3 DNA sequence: TGTGCCAGCAGCTTGCCGCCAGCGGGTGAGCAGTTCTTC.

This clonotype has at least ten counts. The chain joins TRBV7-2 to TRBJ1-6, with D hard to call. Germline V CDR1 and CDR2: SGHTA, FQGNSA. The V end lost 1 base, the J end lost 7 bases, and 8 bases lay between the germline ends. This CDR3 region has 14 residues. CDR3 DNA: TGTGCCAGCAGCTTAGACAGATCAAATTCACCCCTCCACTTT. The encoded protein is CASSLDRSNSPLHF.

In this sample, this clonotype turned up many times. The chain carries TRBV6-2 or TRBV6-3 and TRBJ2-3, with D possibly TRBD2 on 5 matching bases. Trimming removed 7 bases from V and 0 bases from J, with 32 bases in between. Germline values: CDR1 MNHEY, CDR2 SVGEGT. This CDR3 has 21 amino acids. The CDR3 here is CASITRGFSTEEKISTDTQYF. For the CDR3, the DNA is TGTGCCAGCATTACCCGGGGATTCTCCACGGAGGAAAAAATTAGCACAGATACGCAGTATTTT.

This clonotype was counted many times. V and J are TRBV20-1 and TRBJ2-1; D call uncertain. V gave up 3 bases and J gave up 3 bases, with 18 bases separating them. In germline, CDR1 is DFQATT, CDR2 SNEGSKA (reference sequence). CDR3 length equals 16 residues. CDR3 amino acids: CSASPLDPKGYNEQFF. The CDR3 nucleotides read TGCAGTGCTAGCCCGCTGGACCCCAAAGGCTACAATGAGCAGTTCTTC.

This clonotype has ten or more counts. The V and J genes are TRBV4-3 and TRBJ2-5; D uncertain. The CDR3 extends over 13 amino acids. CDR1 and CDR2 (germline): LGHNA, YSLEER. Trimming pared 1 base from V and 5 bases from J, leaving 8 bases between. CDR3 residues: CASSQGASETQYF. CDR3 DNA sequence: TGCGCCAGCAGCCAAGGTGCTTCGGAGACCCAGTACTTC.

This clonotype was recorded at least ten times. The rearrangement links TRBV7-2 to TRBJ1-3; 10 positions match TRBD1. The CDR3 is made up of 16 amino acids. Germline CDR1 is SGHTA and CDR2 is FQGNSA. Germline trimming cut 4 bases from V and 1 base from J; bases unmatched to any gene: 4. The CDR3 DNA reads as TGTGCCAGCAGCTGGACAGGGGGGCTTTCTGGAAACACCATATATTTT. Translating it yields CASSWTGGLSGNTIYF.

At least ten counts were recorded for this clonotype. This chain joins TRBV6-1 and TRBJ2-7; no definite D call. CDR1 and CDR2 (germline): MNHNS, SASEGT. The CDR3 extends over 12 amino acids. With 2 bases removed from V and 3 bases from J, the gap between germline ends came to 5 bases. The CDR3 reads CASSETVYEQYV. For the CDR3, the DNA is TGTGCCAGCAGTGAAACTGTCTACGAGCAGTACGTC.

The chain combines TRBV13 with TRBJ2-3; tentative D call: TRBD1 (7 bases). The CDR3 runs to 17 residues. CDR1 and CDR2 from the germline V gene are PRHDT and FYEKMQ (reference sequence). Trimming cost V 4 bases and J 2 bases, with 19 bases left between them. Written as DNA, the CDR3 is TGTGCCAGCAGCTCCCGCCCGGAGGGGGCTCACACAGATACGCAGTATTTT. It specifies CASSSRPEGAHTDTQYF.

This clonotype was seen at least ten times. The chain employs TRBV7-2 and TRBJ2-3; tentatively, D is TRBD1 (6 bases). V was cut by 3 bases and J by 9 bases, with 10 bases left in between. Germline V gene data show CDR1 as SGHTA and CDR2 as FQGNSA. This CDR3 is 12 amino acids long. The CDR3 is CASSFWTVTQYF. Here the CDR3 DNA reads TGTGCCAGCAGCTTTTGGACAGTAACGCAGTATTTT.

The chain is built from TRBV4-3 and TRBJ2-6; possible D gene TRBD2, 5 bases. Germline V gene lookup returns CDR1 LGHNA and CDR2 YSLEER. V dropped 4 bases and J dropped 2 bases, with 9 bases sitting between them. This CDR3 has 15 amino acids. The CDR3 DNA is TGCGCCAGCAGCCGACCCGGGGCTGGGGCCAACGTCCTGACTTTC. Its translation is CASSRPGAGANVLTF.

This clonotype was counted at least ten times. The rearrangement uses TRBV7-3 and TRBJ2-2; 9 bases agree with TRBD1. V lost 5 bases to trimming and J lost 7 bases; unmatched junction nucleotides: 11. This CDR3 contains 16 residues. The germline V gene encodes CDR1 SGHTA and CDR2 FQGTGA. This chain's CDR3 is CASSVTGGATFGELFF. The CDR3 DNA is TGTGCCAGCAGCGTCACAGGGGGCGCGACCTTCGGGGAGCTGTTTTTT.

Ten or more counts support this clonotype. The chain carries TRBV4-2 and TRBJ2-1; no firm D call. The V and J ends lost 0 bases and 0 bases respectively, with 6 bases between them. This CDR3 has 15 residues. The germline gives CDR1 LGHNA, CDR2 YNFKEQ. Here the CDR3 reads CASSQDDGSYNEQFF. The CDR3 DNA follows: TGTGCCAGCAGCCAAGATGACGGCTCCTACAATGAGCAGTTCTTC.

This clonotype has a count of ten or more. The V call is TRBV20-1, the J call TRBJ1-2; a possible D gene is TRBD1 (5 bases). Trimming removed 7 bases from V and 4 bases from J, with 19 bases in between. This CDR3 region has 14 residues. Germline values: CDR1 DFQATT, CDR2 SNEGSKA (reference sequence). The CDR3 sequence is CSVPGRVEVYGYTF. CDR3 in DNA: TGCAGTGTCCCGGGGCGGGTCGAGGTCTATGGCTACACCTTC.